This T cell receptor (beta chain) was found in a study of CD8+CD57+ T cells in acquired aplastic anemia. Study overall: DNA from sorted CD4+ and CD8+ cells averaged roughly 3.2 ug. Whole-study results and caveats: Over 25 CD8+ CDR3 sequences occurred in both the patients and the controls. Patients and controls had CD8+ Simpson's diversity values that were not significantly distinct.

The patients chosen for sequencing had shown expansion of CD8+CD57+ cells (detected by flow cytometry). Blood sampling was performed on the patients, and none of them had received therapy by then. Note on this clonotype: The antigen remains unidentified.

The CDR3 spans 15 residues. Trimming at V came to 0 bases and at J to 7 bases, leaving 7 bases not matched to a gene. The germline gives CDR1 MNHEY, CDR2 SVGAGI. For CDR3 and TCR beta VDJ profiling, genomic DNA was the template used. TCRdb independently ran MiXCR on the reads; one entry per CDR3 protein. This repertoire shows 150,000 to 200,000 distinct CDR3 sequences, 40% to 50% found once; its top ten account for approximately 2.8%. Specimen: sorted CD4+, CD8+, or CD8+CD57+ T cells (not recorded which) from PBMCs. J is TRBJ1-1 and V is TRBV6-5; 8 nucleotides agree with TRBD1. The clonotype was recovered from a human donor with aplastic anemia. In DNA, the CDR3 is TGTGCCAGCAGTTACTCGATCCAGGGGGCTAGTGAAGCTTTCTTT. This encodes CASSYSIQGASEAFF.